These T cell receptor beta chains were read from a single sample in a study of vaccination and CD4 T cells after COVID-19. TCRdb used MiXCR to reprocess the PCR reads, holding one entry per CDR3 protein. The repertoire holds fewer than 15,000 distinct CDR3 sequences, with 30% as singletons. For these receptors, no antigen is known. The sample was cultured CD4+ T cells from blood. Receptors were obtained from a human donor with COVID-19. CDR3s include the opening cysteine and the closing phenylalanine or tryptophan. D genes are given only for firm matches. Expanded clones get a size class; other rows say once, few or many, or leave the size out.

TRBV19,few,-,TRBJ2-2,CASSATANTGELFF,TGTGCCAGTAGTGCTACAGCGAACACCGGGGAGCTGTTTTTT
TRBV6-1,-,TRBD2,TRBJ2-5,CATQGGGGARETQYF,TGTGCCACCCAAGGGGGCGGGGGGGCCCGGGAGACCCAGTACTTC
TRBV20-1,-,TRBD1,TRBJ1-1,CSARVTGGYTEAFF,TGCAGTGCTAGAGTAACAGGGGGCTACACTGAAGCTTTCTTT
TRBV12-3/TRBV12-4,-,TRBD1,TRBJ1-6,CASSNQGGAYNSPLHF,TGTGCCAGCAGTAATCAGGGGGGAGCCTATAATTCACCCCTCCACTTT
TRBV2,-,TRBD2,TRBJ2-5,CASSATRTGGLETQYF,TGTGCCAGCAGCGCAACTAGGACGGGGGGGCTGGAGACCCAGTACTTC
TRBV7-2,-,TRBD1,TRBJ1-2,CASSLGQGGYGYTF,TGTGCCAGCAGCCTGGGACAGGGGGGCTATGGCTACACCTTC
TRBV19,-,-,TRBJ2-6,CASKDGEKSGANVLTF,TGTGCCAGTAAGGACGGTGAAAAGTCTGGGGCCAACGTCCTGACTTTC
TRBV6-1,few,TRBD1,TRBJ2-2,CASSKQGEAGELFF,TGTGCCAGCAGTAAACAGGGGGAGGCCGGGGAGCTGTTTTTT
TRBV19,few,TRBD1,TRBJ2-1,CASSRPRDRGSNEQFF,TGTGCCAGTAGCCGTCCCCGGGACAGGGGGAGCAATGAGCAGTTCTTC
TRBV2,large,TRBD2,TRBJ2-2,CASSETRVAGGAAGELFF,TGTGCCAGCAGTGAAACTCGAGTCGCGGGGGGCGCAGCCGGGGAGCTGTTTTTT
TRBV28,-,-,TRBJ1-6,CASRERYNSPLHF,TGTGCCAGCAGAGAACGGTATAATTCACCCCTCCACTTT
TRBV27,few,-,TRBJ2-2,CASSPGWGNTGELFF,TGTGCCAGCAGTCCGGGGTGGGGGAACACCGGGGAGCTGTTTTTT
TRBV6-1,-,TRBD2,TRBJ2-3,CASSRSGGGHGDTQYF,TGTGCCAGCAGTCGTTCGGGGGGGGGGCATGGAGATACGCAGTATTTT
TRBV6-5,few,TRBD1,TRBJ2-7,CASSYFRQGYEQYF,TGTGCCAGCAGTTATTTTCGACAGGGCTACGAGCAGTACTTC
TRBV6-1,few,-,TRBJ1-4,CASMAGASEKLFF,TGTGCCAGCATGGCAGGGGCCTCCGAAAAACTGTTTTTT
TRBV7-9,few,-,TRBJ1-1,CASSFGMNTEAFF,TGTGCCAGCAGCTTTGGGATGAACACTGAAGCTTTCTTT
TRBV11-2,few,-,TRBJ1-2,CASSSVRGRDYGYTF,TGTGCCAGCAGCTCCGTGCGGGGCCGGGACTATGGCTACACCTTC
TRBV7-3,few,TRBD1,TRBJ2-7,CASSPGQGQDHEQYF,TGTGCCAGCAGCCCGGGACAGGGGCAGGACCACGAGCAGTACTTC
TRBV7-9,-,-,TRBJ2-3,CASSWTDTQYF,TGTGCCAGCAGCTGGACAGATACGCAGTATTTT
TRBV2,once,TRBD2,TRBJ2-5,CASSEGLAQETQYF,TGTGCCAGCAGTGAGGGACTAGCGCAAGAGACCCAGTACTTC
TRBV30,-,TRBD1,TRBJ1-2,CAWSPDRVGYTF,TGTGCCTGGAGTCCCGACAGGGTTGGCTACACCTTC
TRBV20-1,-,TRBD2,TRBJ2-1,CSAYSGGPLEQFF,TGCAGTGCGTATAGCGGGGGGCCACTGGAGCAGTTCTTC
TRBV7-2,-,TRBD1,TRBJ2-7,CASSFRDRPAEQYF,TGTGCCAGCAGCTTCAGGGACAGGCCCGCGGAGCAGTACTTC
TRBV2,-,-,TRBJ2-1,CASSEHLAANEQFF,TGTGCCAGCAGTGAACACTTAGCGGCCAATGAGCAGTTCTTC
TRBV9,few,TRBD1,TRBJ1-5,CASSPNGQVNQPQHF,TGTGCCAGCAGCCCTAATGGACAGGTGAATCAGCCCCAGCATTTT
TRBV5-1,-,-,TRBJ1-2,CASSFQSNYGYTF,TGCGCCAGCAGCTTTCAGTCTAACTATGGCTACACCTTC
TRBV7-9,-,-,TRBJ1-5,CASSMGGARNQPQHF,TGTGCCAGCAGCATGGGGGGGGCTCGCAATCAGCCCCAGCATTTT
TRBV30,-,-,TRBJ2-3,CAWSFRTTSTDTQYF,TGTGCCTGGAGCTTCCGGACTACCAGCACAGATACGCAGTATTTT
TRBV2,-,-,TRBJ1-2,CASFTGRSYGYTF,TGTGCCAGCTTCACAGGTCGATCTTATGGCTACACCTTC
TRBV9,-,-,TRBJ2-2,CASSTQGFGTGELFF,TGTGCCAGCAGCACCCAGGGGTTTGGCACCGGGGAGCTGTTTTTT
TRBV6-1,few,-,TRBJ2-4,CASRLNSGKLAKNIQYF,TGTGCCAGCAGACTTAACTCAGGGAAGCTAGCCAAAAACATTCAGTACTTC
TRBV12-3/TRBV12-4,few,-,TRBJ1-2,CASSGTSDGYTF,TGTGCCAGCAGTGGGACGTCAGATGGCTACACCTTC
TRBV6-5,few,-,TRBJ2-6,CASSYYPDSRYSGANVLTF,TGTGCCAGCAGTTACTACCCCGACAGCCGCTATTCTGGGGCCAACGTCCTGACTTTC
TRBV6-1,few,-,TRBJ2-7,CASSLQEYEQYF,TGTGCCAGCAGCCTACAGGAGTACGAGCAGTACTTC
TRBV6-1,few,-,TRBJ1-1,CASSRVVNTEAFF,TGTGCCAGCAGCAGGGTTGTCAACACTGAAGCTTTCTTT
TRBV19,few,-,TRBJ1-6,CASWPGAGRYNSPLHF,TGTGCCAGTTGGCCCGGTGCGGGACGGTATAATTCACCCCTCCACTTT
TRBV6-5,-,-,TRBJ1-1,CASSYEKGKNTEAFF,TGTGCCAGCAGTTACGAGAAGGGAAAGAACACTGAAGCTTTCTTT
TRBV25-1,-,-,TRBJ2-7,CASSTPDVYEQYF,TGTGCCAGCAGTACGCCGGACGTCTACGAGCAGTACTTC
TRBV11-2,few,TRBD1,TRBJ2-7,CASSLERTPRTGVNEQYF,TGTGCCAGCAGCTTAGAGCGGACGCCACGGACAGGTGTAAACGAGCAGTACTTC
TRBV10-2,-,-,TRBJ2-3,CASSDGGFPRTAQYF,TGCGCCAGCAGTGACGGCGGCTTTCCTCGTACCGCGCAGTATTTT
TRBV7-9,few,-,TRBJ1-6,CASSSGAGGYNSPLHF,TGTGCCAGCAGCTCTGGGGCAGGCGGGTATAATTCACCCCTCCACTTT
TRBV6-1,-,TRBD1,TRBJ2-7,CASKPTGRNEQYF,TGTGCCAGCAAACCGACAGGGCGTAACGAGCAGTACTTC
TRBV10-1,few,-,TRBJ1-4,CASSGGRRNEKLFF,TGCGCCAGCAGTGGGGGACGGAGAAATGAAAAACTGTTTTTT
TRBV6-5,few,-,TRBJ1-1,CASSYSGGRNTEAFF,TGTGCCAGCAGTTACTCGGGGGGCCGGAACACTGAAGCTTTCTTT
TRBV20-1,few,TRBD1,TRBJ1-5,CSARDFYRGFGSNQPQHF,TGCAGTGCTAGAGATTTTTACAGGGGATTTGGCAGCAATCAGCCCCAGCATTTT
TRBV19,few,-,TRBJ1-1,CASSIRVRANTEAFF,TGTGCCAGTAGTATAAGAGTTAGGGCGAACACTGAAGCTTTCTTT
TRBV6-1,-,-,TRBJ1-1,CASRRGDQTTEAFF,TGTGCCAGCAGAAGGGGGGACCAAACCACTGAAGCTTTCTTT
TRBV18,-,-,TRBJ1-4,CASSPFDQGGNEKLFF,TGTGCCAGCTCACCATTTGATCAGGGCGGGAATGAAAAACTGTTTTTT
TRBV30,few,TRBD1,TRBJ1-2,CAWSHTGGGRYGYTF,TGTGCCTGGAGCCACACAGGGGGAGGAAGGTATGGCTACACCTTC
TRBV20-1,medium-sized,-,TRBJ1-2,CSAPGAANYGYTF,TGCAGTGCGCCTGGGGCCGCTAACTATGGCTACACCTTC
TRBV20-1,-,TRBD1,TRBJ1-2,CSASSTGANYGYTF,TGCAGTGCTAGTAGCACAGGGGCCAACTATGGCTACACCTTC
TRBV9,few,TRBD1,TRBJ2-1,CASSDKQGVPYNEQFF,TGTGCCAGCAGCGATAAACAGGGGGTTCCCTACAATGAGCAGTTCTTC
TRBV6-4,medium-sized,TRBD1,TRBJ1-5,CASHRGQSLSNQPQHF,TGTGCCAGCCATAGGGGGCAGTCCCTTAGCAATCAGCCCCAGCATTTT
TRBV20-1,-,TRBD1,TRBJ2-1,CSASSGTGDNEQFF,TGCAGTGCTAGTTCCGGGACAGGGGACAATGAGCAGTTCTTC
TRBV2,-,-,TRBJ1-6,CASSPGVSYNSPLHF,TGTGCCAGCAGTCCGGGGGTTTCCTATAATTCACCCCTCCACTTT